The 30 T cell receptor beta chains below come from one sample, sequenced in a study of spatial heterogeneity in lung cancer. General study results and limits: Expanded alpha and beta TCR counts within tumors tracked tumor mutation counts.

Their specific antigens are unknown. Stated time point: sample taken at primary tumor resection. MiXCR was run by TCRdb on the 5' RACE reads, yielding one entry per CDR3 protein. The sample shows about 7,000 distinct CDR3 sequences, about an eighth of them seen only once. The specimen was lung tumor tissue, collected at surgery. The receptors here all came from a male donor with early-stage non-small cell lung cancer.

Sample share makes this clonotype large. DNA for the CDR3: TGTGCCAGTCGCATATTCGAGCAGTACGTC. This sequence encodes CASRIFEQYV. This chain uses TRBV6-1 with TRBJ2-7, with unresolved D. The CDR3 covers 10 residues. Germline V gene data show CDR1 as MNHNS and CDR2 as SASEGT. V was pared by 9 bases and J by 6 bases, with 9 bases between.

The chain links TRBV5-1 to TRBJ2-7; D is tentatively TRBD1 or TRBD2 (5 bases each). Germline V lookup: CDR1 SGHRS, CDR2 YFSETQ. Trimming left V 4 bases short and J 4 bases short, with 21 bases between. The CDR3 contains 16 residues. The CDR3 region is CASSPLRGVVAYEQYF. The CDR3 coding sequence is TGCGCCAGCAGCCCCCTTAGGGGAGTAGTCGCTTACGAGCAGTACTTC.

This clonotype is medium-sized within its sample. The chain links TRBV27 to TRBJ1-1, with D possibly TRBD1 on 5 matching bases. V shed 0 bases and J shed 1 base, with 6 bases lying between them. CDR3 size: 14 residues. Germline V gene data show CDR1 as MNHEY and CDR2 as SMNVEV (reference sequence). The CDR3 is CASSLSGANTEAFF. CDR3 coding DNA: TGTGCCAGCAGTTTATCTGGGGCGAACACTGAAGCTTTCTTT.

This clonotype rates as medium-sized. V gene TRBV6-1 combines with J gene TRBJ2-7, with 10 bases that match TRBD1. CDR3 length: 13 amino acids. Germline CDR1 reads MNHNS; CDR2 reads SASEGT. Trimming cost V 7 bases and J 4 bases; bases outside gene matches: 4. This CDR3 is CASTDRGAYEQYF. CDR3 nucleotide sequence: TGTGCCAGCACGGACAGGGGGGCATACGAGCAGTACTTC.

There are many counts of this clonotype. The chain combines TRBV5-1 with TRBJ1-1; D ambiguous. The CDR3 totals 14 residues. Trimming cost V 0 bases and J 1 base, with 7 bases left between them. Germline V gene lookup returns CDR1 SGHRS and CDR2 YFSETQ. The CDR3 protein is CASSLAQENTEAFF. The DNA for the CDR3 is TGCGCCAGCAGCTTGGCCCAGGAGAACACTGAAGCTTTCTTT.

This clonotype was counted at least ten times. The chain uses TRBV20-1 and TRBJ1-1; D is undetermined. CDR1 DFQATT and CDR2 SNEGSKA come from the germline V gene (reference sequence). Deletions cut 1 base from V and 3 bases from J, with 3 bases between. The CDR3 is 11 residues long. The CDR3: CSARGDTEAFF. The CDR3 region has the DNA TGCAGTGCTAGAGGGGACACTGAAGCTTTCTTT.

This clonotype has a count of ten or more. The chain carries TRBV3-1 and TRBJ2-3, with 8 bases lining up with TRBD2. Germline V gene lookup returns CDR1 LGHDT and CDR2 YNNKEL (reference sequence). The CDR3 runs to 16 residues. After removal of 0 bases from V and 2 bases from J, the junction contained 4 bases not matched to a gene. The CDR3 DNA reads as TGTGCCAGCAGCCAAGAGGTAGCGGGGTACACAGATACGCAGTATTTT. This gives the protein CASSQEVAGYTDTQYF.

This clonotype is medium-sized. The chain has TRBV4-2 and TRBJ2-3, with 9 nucleotides matching TRBD1. The CDR3 runs to 16 residues. V shed 0 bases and J 6 bases; nucleotides not matched to a gene: 7. The V gene's germline CDR1 is LGHNA and CDR2 YNFKEQ. The CDR3 DNA reads as TGTGCCAGCAGCCAAGATCAGGGGACAGGGACGGATACGCAGTATTTT. This sequence encodes CASSQDQGTGTDTQYF.

By share, this clonotype ranks as medium-sized (0.01 to 0.1%). The J gene is TRBJ1-3, the V gene TRBV6-1; a possible D gene is TRBD1 (5 bases). Per the germline V gene, CDR1 is MNHNS and CDR2 is SASEGT. The CDR3 runs to 17 residues. The germline V and J ends were trimmed by 2 bases and 0 bases, with 14 bases remaining between them. This CDR3 reads CASSELRGSPSGNTIYF. CDR3 coding DNA: TGTGCCAGCAGTGAACTGAGGGGATCCCCCTCTGGAAACACCATATATTTT.

This clonotype was recorded many times. The chain is built from TRBV7-6 and TRBJ2-1; 9 bases fit TRBD2. The CDR3 totals 12 residues. The germline V gene encodes CDR1 SGHVS and CDR2 FNYEAQ. V trimming: 5 bases; J trimming: 8 bases; junction bases outside the gene matches: 1. This chain's CDR3 is CASSRGGDEQFF. For the CDR3, the DNA is TGTGCCAGCAGCCGCGGGGGGGATGAGCAGTTCTTC.

This clonotype was seen many times. This chain links TRBV20-1 with TRBJ2-3; TRBD2 aligns across 7 bases. The length of the CDR3 is 15 residues. J was trimmed by 2 bases and V by 0 bases; bases with no gene match: 5. Germline assignment: CDR1 DFQATT and CDR2 SNEGSKA (reference sequence). The CDR3 DNA follows: TGCAGTGCTAGAGATGGGCTAGCGGTCACAGATACGCAGTATTTT. As protein: CSARDGLAVTDTQYF.

At least ten counts were recorded for this clonotype. This chain's CDR3 is CASSLESSRIVNGELFF. DNA of the CDR3: TGTGCCAGCAGCTTAGAATCCAGTAGGATAGTTAACGGGGAGCTGTTTTTT. The chain is built from TRBV7-6 and TRBJ2-2; D gene unclear. The CDR3 loop spans 17 amino acids. Trimming removed 1 base from V and 7 bases from J, with 19 bases in between. In germline, CDR1 is SGHVS, CDR2 FNYEAQ.

The genes are TRBV25-1 and TRBJ1-1; TRBD1 matches 7 bases. This CDR3 spans 13 amino acids. Germline values: CDR1 MGHDK, CDR2 SYGVNS. V lost 7 bases and J lost 1; bases outside the gene matches: 3. In DNA, the CDR3 is TGTGCCAGCAAACGGACAGGGAACACTGAAGCTTTCTTT. Encoded protein: CASKRTGNTEAFF. Full variable domain (rest looked up from reference TRBV25-1 and TRBJ1-1): EADIYQTPRYLVIGTGKKITLECSQTMGHDKMYWYQQDPGMELHLIHYSYGVNSTEKGDLSSESTVSRIRTEHFPLTLESARPSHTSQYLCASKRTGNTEAFFGQGTRLTVV.

In its sample, this clonotype is medium-sized (0.01 to 0.1%). The chain has TRBV7-2 and TRBJ1-5; D is unresolved. Germline CDR1 and CDR2: SGHTA and FQGNSA. Trimming stripped 5 bases from V and 7 bases from J, with 12 bases between. The CDR3 loop spans 13 amino acids. In nucleotides, the CDR3 is TGTGCCAGCAGCCTTCATACTAGGCAGCCCCAGCATTTT. It codes for CASSLHTRQPQHF.

This clonotype was recorded many times. The rearrangement uses TRBV27 and TRBJ1-1; no clear D. The CDR3 runs to 13 residues. The germline V and J ends were trimmed by 4 bases and 1 base, with 7 bases remaining between them. Germline lookup yields CDR1 MNHEY and CDR2 SMNVEV (reference sequence). The CDR3 reads CASSWNRNTEAFF. The DNA for the CDR3 is TGTGCCAGCAGTTGGAACAGGAACACTGAAGCTTTCTTT.

In its sample, this clonotype is medium-sized. The chain employs TRBV28 and TRBJ2-7; D gene uncertain. The V gene lost 4 bases and the J gene lost 3 bases, with 22 bases spanning the gap. The CDR3 covers 17 residues. Per germline, CDR1 MDHEN and CDR2 SYDVKM. CDR3 protein: CASSSGFGATPLYEQYF. The CDR3 DNA reads as TGTGCCAGCAGTTCTGGCTTCGGCGCTACCCCTCTCTACGAGCAGTACTTC. Based on the CDR3 plus reference TRBV28 and TRBJ2-7, the full variable domain is DVKVTQSSRYLVKRTGEKVFLECVQDMDHENMFWYRQDPGLGLRLIYFSYDVKMKEKGDIPEGYSVSREKKERFSLILESASTNQTSMYLCASSSGFGATPLYEQYFGPGTRLTVT.

Many counts were recorded for this clonotype. This rearrangement joins TRBV12-3 or TRBV12-4 to TRBJ1-5, with a tentative D call TRBD1 (5 bases). V was trimmed by 0 bases and J by 4 bases, leaving 10 bases between them. There are 15 residues in the CDR3. CDR3 sequence (DNA): TGTGCCAGCAGTTTAGCGGGACTGACGAATCAGCCCCAGCATTTT. Protein product: CASSLAGLTNQPQHF.

The chain couples TRBV4-2 to TRBJ2-3; D is perhaps TRBD2 (6 bases). Trimming shortened V by 0 bases and J by 5 bases, and 9 bases separated the two germline ends. This CDR3 has 14 amino acids. Germline values: CDR1 LGHNA, CDR2 YNFKEQ. The chain's CDR3 is CASSQEIGGDTQYF. CDR3 nucleotides: TGTGCCAGCAGCCAAGAAATCGGGGGAGATACGCAGTATTTT.

This clonotype is medium-sized. V is TRBV7-3 and J is TRBJ1-1; 7 bases are shared with TRBD1. Trimming at V came to 5 bases and at J to 0 bases, leaving 9 bases not matched to a gene. CDR3 size: 16 residues. Germline V gene sequence: CDR1 SGHTA, CDR2 FQGTGA. CDR3 DNA: TGTGCCAGCAGCCCCCAGGGACAGCAATTGAACACTGAAGCTTTCTTT. It specifies CASSPQGQQLNTEAFF.

This clonotype is deemed medium-sized. This chain uses TRBV20-1 with TRBJ2-3; a weak D match, TRBD2 (5 bases). V was pared by 5 bases and J by 5 bases, with 11 bases between. CDR1 is DFQATT, CDR2 SNEGSKA, per germline (reference sequence). The CDR3 is 12 residues long. CDR3 sequence reads: CSAEGSGDTQYF. The CDR3 DNA follows: TGCAGTGCTGAGGGTTCAGGAGATACGCAGTATTTT.

Ten or more counts support this clonotype. The CDR3 loop is CASSPPGLAGPLGNEQFF. Here the CDR3 DNA reads TGTGCCAGCAGTCCCCCGGGACTAGCGGGGCCGCTCGGCAATGAGCAGTTCTTC. The rearrangement links TRBV12-3 or TRBV12-4 to TRBJ2-1, with 13 positions matching TRBD2. This CDR3 contains 18 residues. Trimming removed 5 bases from V and 6 bases from J; junction bases left unmatched: 13.

This clonotype is termed medium-sized (0.01 to 0.1%). The chain has TRBV6-6 and TRBJ1-5; 8 nucleotides agree with TRBD1. With V trimmed by 5 bases and J by 7 bases, 4 bases remained unmatched. This CDR3 comprises 13 residues. Germline assignment: CDR1 MNHNY and CDR2 SVGAGI (reference sequence). CDR3 loop: CASSPDRAQPQHF. The CDR3 DNA follows: TGTGCCAGCAGTCCGGACAGGGCGCAGCCCCAGCATTTT.

Many counts were recorded for this clonotype. The DNA for the CDR3 is TGTGCCAGCAGTTTTGGGACAGGGGGATTGTCCCTCACAGATACGCAGTATTTT. Its protein is CASSFGTGGLSLTDTQYF. The rearrangement links TRBV12-3 or TRBV12-4 to TRBJ2-3; 11 bases map to TRBD1. This CDR3 comprises 18 residues. Trimming at V came to 3 bases and at J to 2 bases, leaving 10 bases not matched to a gene.

This clonotype was seen at least ten times. The CDR3: CASSFVTFKFSQETQYF. Written as DNA, the CDR3 is TGTGCCAGCAGTTTTGTCACATTTAAATTCTCCCAAGAGACCCAGTACTTC. V usage is TRBV12-3 or TRBV12-4 and J usage is TRBJ2-5, with unresolved D. The CDR3 contains 17 residues. The V end was cut by 3 bases, the J end by 1 base, with 18 bases between.

This clonotype was seen at least ten times. The J gene is TRBJ1-2, the V gene TRBV6-1, with D possibly TRBD1 on 5 matching bases. Trimming stripped 2 bases from V and 3 bases from J, with 10 bases between. In germline, CDR1 is MNHNS, CDR2 SASEGT. The CDR3 has 14 residues. CDR3 sequence reads: CASSERTGDYGYTF. For the CDR3, the DNA is TGTGCCAGCAGTGAAAGAACAGGAGACTATGGCTACACCTTC.

By sample share, this clonotype is large. The chain recombines TRBV9 with TRBJ1-1; 7 bases are shared with TRBD1. Per germline, CDR1 SGDLS and CDR2 YYNGEE. This CDR3 contains 13 residues. Unmatched junction bases numbered 4, after V lost 6 bases and J lost 2 bases. CDR3 DNA sequence: TGTGCCAGCAACCGAGGGGGCAACACTGAAGCTTTCTTT. Translation gives CASNRGGNTEAFF.

At least ten counts were recorded for this clonotype. This chain uses TRBV20-1 with TRBJ1-5; D is uncertain. The CDR3 contains 16 residues. Trimming pared 1 base from V and 1 base from J, leaving 14 bases between. Per the germline V gene, CDR1 is DFQATT and CDR2 is SNEGSKA (reference sequence). Here the CDR3 reads CSARASIGRSNQPQHF. The CDR3 region has the DNA TGCAGTGCTAGAGCCTCGATCGGAAGGAGCAATCAGCCCCAGCATTTT.

This clonotype was picked up many times. V and J are TRBV29-1 and TRBJ1-1; D possibly corresponds to TRBD1 (6 bases). V was trimmed by 7 bases and J by 1 base, leaving 10 bases between them. The CDR3 covers 12 residues. Per germline, CDR1 SQVTM and CDR2 ANQGSEA. Written as DNA, the CDR3 is TGCAGCGCTGGACAGAGGAACACTGAAGCTTTCTTT. This codes for CSAGQRNTEAFF.

This clonotype was found many times. The chain is built from TRBV12-5 and TRBJ2-2; 7 bases are shared with TRBD2. V lost 4 bases, J lost 6 bases, and 5 bases stayed unmatched. Germline V gives CDR1 LGHNT, CDR2 FRNRAP. This CDR3 has 14 residues. The CDR3: CASGSPGGSGELFF. The CDR3 DNA follows: TGTGCTAGTGGTTCCCCCGGGGGGTCCGGGGAGCTGTTTTTT. The whole variable domain, remainder taken from reference TRBV12-5 and TRBJ2-2, is DARVTQTPRHKVTEMGQEVTMRCQPILGHNTVFWYRQTMMQGLELLAYFRNRAPLDDSGMPKDRFSAEMPDATLATLKIQPSEPRDSAVYFCASGSPGGSGELFFGEGSRLTVL.

This clonotype qualifies as medium-sized. The chain combines TRBV7-9 with TRBJ2-5, with TRBD2 as a possible D gene (6 bases). The CDR3 is made up of 14 amino acids. The V gene's germline CDR1 is SEHNR and CDR2 FQNEAQ (reference sequence). V was clipped by 2 bases and J by 3 bases, with 10 bases between them. The CDR3 DNA is TGTGCCAGCAGCTTACAGGCGGGGAAAGAGACCCAGTACTTC. This translates into CASSLQAGKETQYF.